Each of the 11 T cell receptor beta chains below was sequenced from the same sample in a study of shared clonotypes between healthy human individuals (dated by TCRdb to 2018 to 2020). Library creation used the immunoSEQ multiplex PCR assay. Entries here come from immuneACCESS through TCRdb and include only in-frame sequences with V and J called. Some clones fail to appear in such tables; in the studies checked, an unresolved V gene covers under half of the shortfall, and the cause of the remainder is unknown. This sample has roughly 500,000 clones in its table, and approximately 85% of those were observed once. 13% of the sample is in the top ten clones. Sequenced: PBMCs. These receptor sequences come from a woman aged 40 to 50 in good health. Some clones in this sample may be carry-over from other donors' samples.

The V gene is TRBV2, the J gene TRBJ2-5, with D unresolved. Trimming shortened V by 4 bases and J by 1 base, and 1 base separated the two germline ends. There are 11 residues in the CDR3. The germline V gene has CDR1 SNHLY and CDR2 FYNNEI. The DNA for the CDR3 is TGTGCCAGCAGTGTCCAAGAGACCCAGTACTTC. It specifies CASSVQETQYF.

V is TRBV5-1 and J is TRBJ2-5, with D hard to call. CDR1 and CDR2 from the germline V gene are SGHRS and YFSETQ. There are 13 residues in the CDR3. Trimming cost V 3 bases and J 4 bases, with 10 bases left between them. CDR3 nucleotide sequence: TGCGCCAGCAGCTCCTCCGTCGCAGAGACCCAGTACTTC. This encodes CASSSSVAETQYF.

V is TRBV10-2 and J is TRBJ2-7, with 14 nucleotides matching TRBD2. The J segment lost 2 bases and the V segment lost 6 bases, leaving 3 bases of the junction unmatched. The CDR3 extends over 15 amino acids. CDR1 is WSHSY and CDR2 is SAAADI in the germline V gene. The DNA for the CDR3 is TGCGCCAGCAGGGGGACTAGCGGGAGACCCTACGAGCAGTACTTC. It is translated as CASRGTSGRPYEQYF.

The genes are TRBV5-6 and TRBJ1-6; perhaps TRBD1 as D (6 bases). Germline assignment: CDR1 SGHDT and CDR2 YYEEEE. V was clipped by 4 bases and J by 4 bases, with 15 bases between them. The CDR3 spans 16 residues. This CDR3 reads CASSPRRQAYNSPLHF. DNA for the CDR3: TGTGCCAGCAGCCCCCGAAGACAGGCGTATAATTCACCCCTCCACTTT.

The chain couples TRBV18 to TRBJ1-4; D unclear. V lost 5 bases and J lost 3, with 10 bases in between. Germline V gene data show CDR1 as KGHSH and CDR2 as LQKENI. The length of the CDR3 is 14 residues. The CDR3 loop reads CASSSDYSNEKLFF. The CDR3 DNA is TGTGCCAGCTCATCGGACTACTCTAATGAAAAACTGTTTTTT.

The table lists this clone with a count of one. The rearrangement joins TRBV6-1 to TRBJ1-5; possible D gene TRBD1, 6 bases. The ends were cut back, 7 bases at V and 5 bases at J, with 12 bases in the middle. The CDR3 is made up of 13 amino acids. CDR1 is MNHNS, CDR2 SASEGT, per germline. CDR3 in DNA: TGTGCCAGCAATCTGGACAGCTATCAGCCCCAGCATTTT. This sequence encodes CASNLDSYQPQHF.

The chain uses TRBV15 and TRBJ2-1, with 8 positions matching TRBD1. CDR3 length: 15 residues. Trimming removed 8 bases from V and 0 bases from J; junction bases left unmatched: 6. Germline assignment: CDR1 LNHNV and CDR2 YYDKDF (reference sequence). CDR3 sequence (DNA): TGTGCCACCCGGACAGGGCTCTCCTCCTACAATGAGCAGTTCTTC. Protein: CATRTGLSSYNEQFF.

The V call is TRBV30, the J call TRBJ2-5; a possible D gene is TRBD1 (5 bases). Germline assignment: CDR1 GTSNPN and CDR2 SVGIG (reference sequence). V lost 6 bases and J 3 bases, leaving 14 bases between the germline ends. The CDR3 has 13 amino acids. DNA for the CDR3: TGTGCCTGTGGGGCAGCACGAGAAGAGACCCAGTACTTC. This sequence encodes CACGAAREETQYF.

The gene calls are TRBV11-2 and TRBJ2-3, with D tentatively TRBD1 (5 bases). Germline-derived CDR1 and CDR2 are SGHAT and FQNNGV. V lost 5 bases, J lost 3 bases, and 15 bases lay in between. This CDR3 region has 15 residues. CDR3 loop: CASSGQFSGTDTQYF. The DNA for the CDR3 is TGTGCCAGCAGCGGACAATTTTCAGGGACAGATACGCAGTATTTT.

The chain carries TRBV29-1 and TRBJ2-7; a weak D match, TRBD2 (6 bases). The germline gives CDR1 SQVTM, CDR2 ANQGSEA. The V gene lost 6 bases and the J gene lost 4 bases, with 22 bases spanning the gap. The CDR3 contains 15 residues. This CDR3 reads CSVLLRGRGTYEQYF. The CDR3, as DNA: TGCAGCGTCCTGCTCCGGGGCCGGGGGACGTACGAGCAGTACTTC.

This clone appeared a few times. This rearrangement joins TRBV28 to TRBJ2-1; D call uncertain. Per germline, CDR1 MDHEN and CDR2 SYDVKM. V lost 5 bases, J lost 10 bases, and 12 bases lay in between. There are 12 residues in the CDR3. The CDR3 coding sequence is TGTGCCAGCAGTGGGCCGGGCCCGGAGCAGTTCTTC. Translated, it gives CASSGPGPEQFF. Supplemented by reference TRBV28 and TRBJ2-1, the full variable domain reads DVKVTQSSRYLVKRTGEKVFLECVQDMDHENMFWYRQDPGLGLRLIYFSYDVKMKEKGDIPEGYSVSREKKERFSLILESASTNQTSMYLCASSGPGPEQFFGPGTRLTVL.